Below are 26 T cell receptor beta chains sequenced from a single sample in a study of blood T cell repertoires in COVID-19. TCRdb's copy holds only in-frame clones and misses some; the assay was immunoSEQ multiplex PCR. The data show 270,000 or so clones, about 80% seen once. The specimen was peripheral blood. The receptors were gathered from a human donor in a cohort sampled during active COVID-19.

The gene calls are TRBV7-8 and TRBJ2-7, with 12 bases identical to TRBD2. Trimming took 8 bases from V and 3 from J; bases not matched to a gene: 5. This CDR3 region has 14 residues. Germline CDR1 is SGHVS and CDR2 is FQNEAQ. The CDR3 bases are TGTGCCAGCCGGCCACTAGCGGGGGGCTACGAGCAGTACTTC. It encodes CASRPLAGGYEQYF.

The chain has TRBV7-8 and TRBJ2-5; weak D call: TRBD2 (6 bases). The V gene's germline CDR1 is SGHVS and CDR2 FQNEAQ. This CDR3 comprises 15 residues. The ends were cut back, 0 bases at V and 4 bases at J, with 12 bases in the middle. The CDR3, as DNA: TGTGCCAGCAGCTTAGCTGTCTTGGGAGGAGAGACCCAGTACTTC. It yields the protein CASSLAVLGGETQYF.

The chain employs TRBV6-1 and TRBJ2-3; 10 positions agree with TRBD2. CDR1 and CDR2 (germline): MNHNS, SASEGT. V lost 3 bases to trimming and J lost 4 bases; unmatched junction nucleotides: 4. The CDR3 covers 15 residues. CDR3 nucleotides: TGTGCCAGCAGTGAGCAAGGACTAGCGGCAGATACGCAGTATTTT. This encodes CASSEQGLAADTQYF.

The table lists this clone with a count of one. The chain recombines TRBV5-6 with TRBJ2-3; TRBD2 agrees at 11 bases. V trimming: 3 bases; J trimming: 8 bases; junction bases outside the gene matches: 5. CDR3 length equals 14 residues. Germline lookup yields CDR1 SGHDT and CDR2 YYEEEE. The CDR3 DNA is TGTGCCAGCAGCTCTAGCGGGAGGCCGGGTACGCAGTATTTT. Protein: CASSSSGRPGTQYF.

The table lists this clone with many counts. The chain combines TRBV10-1 with TRBJ2-3; the match to TRBD2 covers 11 bases. V shed 7 bases and J 4 bases; nucleotides not matched to a gene: 13. The CDR3 spans 17 residues. Germline assignment: CDR1 WNHNN and CDR2 SYGVQD (reference sequence). The CDR3 DNA sequence: TGCGCCAGCACCATCCTCCCCCTAGCGGGAGGATCAGATACGCAGTATTTT. This encodes CASTILPLAGGSDTQYF.

The chain has TRBV14 and TRBJ2-5, with TRBD2 identical over 7 bases. CDR1 SGHDN and CDR2 FVKESK come from the germline V gene. The CDR3 is 15 amino acids. The V and J ends lost 4 bases and 5 bases, in that order; junction bases with no gene match: 10. In DNA, the CDR3 is TGTGCCAGCAGCCGAACTAGCGCCCTCGGGGAGACCCAGTACTTC. It is translated as CASSRTSALGETQYF.

The chain links TRBV7-2 to TRBJ2-3; 8 bases line up with TRBD1. The germline V gene encodes CDR1 SGHTA and CDR2 FQGNSA. Trimming took 2 bases from V and 0 from J; bases not matched to a gene: 7. The CDR3 totals 17 residues. Here the CDR3 reads CASSLRRHRGSTDTQYF. CDR3 nucleotides: TGTGCCAGCAGCTTACGGCGTCACAGGGGGAGCACAGATACGCAGTATTTT.

V and J are TRBV13 and TRBJ2-5; 10 bases agree with TRBD1. In germline, CDR1 is PRHDT, CDR2 FYEKMQ (reference sequence). The trim removed 1 base at V and 4 bases at J, leaving 9 bases unmatched. The CDR3 runs 17 residues. The CDR3 reads CASSLAAGTGVVETQYF. The CDR3 DNA follows: TGTGCCAGCAGCTTAGCAGCCGGGACAGGGGTGGTAGAGACCCAGTACTTC.

V gene TRBV19 combines with J gene TRBJ2-7; 8 bases line up with TRBD2. Germline CDR1 LNHDA, CDR2 SQIVND (reference sequence). There are 14 residues in the CDR3. V shed 4 bases and J 4 bases; nucleotides not matched to a gene: 6. The CDR3 loop is CASSTSEREYEQYF. The DNA of the CDR3 is TGTGCCAGTAGTACCTCCGAGCGGGAGTACGAGCAGTACTTC.

The V gene is TRBV6-6, the J gene TRBJ1-2; 7 nucleotides match TRBD1. CDR3 length: 16 amino acids. J lost 4 bases, V lost 8 bases, and 16 bases had no gene match. Germline V gene data show CDR1 as MNHNY and CDR2 as SVGAGI (reference sequence). CDR3 amino acids: CASLLQGGVRAYGYTF. The CDR3 DNA is TGTGCCAGCCTCCTCCAGGGGGGCGTAAGGGCCTATGGCTACACCTTC.

CDR3 nucleotides: TGTGCCAGCAGCTTCGCCGGGACAGGCGGAAACACCATATATTTT. It encodes CASSFAGTGGNTIYF. J is TRBJ1-3 and V is TRBV7-8, with 8 bases that match TRBD1. After removal of 3 bases from V and 4 bases from J, the junction contained 5 bases not matched to a gene. This CDR3 spans 15 amino acids. CDR1 and CDR2 (germline): SGHVS, FQNEAQ.

The DNA for the CDR3 is TGCGCCAGCAGCCCTAATCCCGGAAACACCATATATTTT. It yields the protein CASSPNPGNTIYF. The chain combines TRBV5-1 with TRBJ1-3, with unresolved D. The CDR3 contains 13 residues. Germline CDR1 is SGHRS and CDR2 is YFSETQ. V was trimmed by 4 bases and J by 4 bases, leaving 9 bases between them. The variable domain in full, with the rest retrieved from reference TRBV5-1 and TRBJ1-3, is KAGVTQTPRYLIKTRGQQVTLSCSPISGHRSVSWYQQTPGQGLQFLFEYFSETQRNKGNFPGRFSGRQFSNSRSEMNVSTLELGDSALYLCASSPNPGNTIYFGEGSWLTVV.

The chain recombines TRBV6-5 with TRBJ1-5; the D is unclear. Germline V gene sequence: CDR1 MNHEY, CDR2 SVGAGI. V was trimmed by 7 bases and J by 3 bases, leaving 13 bases between them. The CDR3 extends over 14 amino acids. The chain's CDR3 is CASKDTGNNQPQHF. The DNA for the CDR3 is TGTGCCAGCAAAGACACGGGAAACAATCAGCCCCAGCATTTT.

This clone was observed a single time. The rearrangement links TRBV11-3 to TRBJ2-7; 8 bases match TRBD2. The CDR3 has 16 residues. V gave up 5 bases and J gave up 4 bases; unmatched junction bases: 13. Germline V gene lookup returns CDR1 SGHNT and CDR2 YENEEA. The CDR3 region has the DNA TGTGCCAGCAGCCCCGGGGGGGCGGGAGACTCTTACGAGCAGTACTTC. It is translated as CASSPGGAGDSYEQYF. The full variable domain, with the rest looked up from reference TRBV11-3 and TRBJ2-7, is EAGVVQSPRYKIIEKKQPVAFWCNPISGHNTLYWYLQNLGQGPELLIRYENEEAVDDSQLPKDRFSAERLKGVDSTLKIQPAELGDSAVYLCASSPGGAGDSYEQYFGPGTRLTVT.

The V and J genes are TRBV28 and TRBJ1-5; possible D gene TRBD1, 6 bases. Germline V gene sequence: CDR1 MDHEN, CDR2 SYDVKM. The CDR3 runs 16 residues. V lost 7 bases to trimming and J lost 4 bases, with 20 bases between them. The CDR3 coding sequence is TGTGCCAGCATCCCCGCCGGGGCAGGGGCTAATCAGCCCCAGCATTTT. Residues: CASIPAGAGANQPQHF.

The chain uses TRBV11-2 and TRBJ2-2, with 11 nucleotides matching TRBD2. This CDR3 region has 16 residues. Germline V gene lookup returns CDR1 SGHAT and CDR2 FQNNGV. The V segment lost 5 bases and the J segment 2 bases; nucleotides outside the gene matches: 4. The CDR3 nucleotides are TGTGCCAGCAGCCCTCTAGCGGGGGGTAACACCGGGGAGCTGTTTTTT. Protein: CASSPLAGGNTGELFF.

The chain uses TRBV5-1 and TRBJ2-5; 9 positions agree with TRBD2. The CDR3 loop spans 18 amino acids. Unmatched junction bases numbered 9, after V lost 0 bases and J lost 0 bases. Germline CDR1 SGHRS, CDR2 YFSETQ. The CDR3 region is CASSLGASGIVYQETQYF. Written as DNA, the CDR3 is TGCGCCAGCAGCTTGGGGGCTAGCGGGATCGTCTACCAAGAGACCCAGTACTTC. Using reference TRBV5-1 and TRBJ2-5 for the parts outside the CDR3, the full variable domain is KAGVTQTPRYLIKTRGQQVTLSCSPISGHRSVSWYQQTPGQGLQFLFEYFSETQRNKGNFPGRFSGRQFSNSRSEMNVSTLELGDSALYLCASSLGASGIVYQETQYFGPGTRLLVL.

This clone was observed a few times. The chain is built from TRBV2 and TRBJ2-7; D possibly corresponds to TRBD2 (6 bases). Per the germline V gene, CDR1 is SNHLY and CDR2 is FYNNEI. This CDR3 contains 11 residues. V dropped 3 bases and J dropped 11 bases, with 11 bases sitting between them. The CDR3 coding sequence is TGTGCCAGCAGTGACCCGGGAGAGGAGTACTTC. Its translation: CASSDPGEEYF.

For the CDR3, the DNA is TGTGCCACCAGTGAGACAGGGGGCACAGATACGCAGTATTTT. Its translation is CATSETGGTDTQYF. The chain recombines TRBV24-1 with TRBJ2-3; TRBD1 agrees at 8 bases. In germline, CDR1 is KGHDR, CDR2 SFDVKD. This CDR3 region has 14 residues. The J segment lost 1 base and the V segment lost 4 bases, leaving 0 bases of the junction unmatched.

The rearrangement joins TRBV25-1 to TRBJ1-3; tentative D call: TRBD1 (5 bases). This CDR3 comprises 15 residues. The V gene lost 2 bases and the J gene lost 4 bases, with 12 bases spanning the gap. CDR1 is MGHDK and CDR2 is SYGVNS in the germline V gene. CDR3 region: CASSEPQGSGNTIYF. The DNA for the CDR3 is TGTGCCAGCAGTGAACCGCAGGGTAGCGGAAACACCATATATTTT.

This chain connects TRBV5-4 to TRBJ2-2; possible D gene TRBD1, 6 bases. The CDR3 spans 16 residues. The V and J ends lost 3 bases and 0 bases respectively, with 12 bases between them. CDR1 SGHNT and CDR2 YYREEE come from the germline V gene (reference sequence). DNA of the CDR3: TGTGCCAGCAGCTCAAAGTGGGGGCCGAACACCGGGGAGCTGTTTTTT. Protein sequence: CASSSKWGPNTGELFF.

In the case of this clone: The same CDR3 also results from other DNA sequences found in this sample. The V gene is TRBV2, the J gene TRBJ2-7; 8 nucleotides match TRBD1. V dropped 3 bases and J dropped 1; count of bases not matched to a gene: 2. This CDR3 is 14 amino acids long. Germline CDR1 is SNHLY and CDR2 is FYNNEI. CDR3 nucleotide sequence: TGTGCCAGCAGTGATCAGGGGGCTTCCTACGAGCAGTACTTC. This codes for CASSDQGASYEQYF.

This clone was detected only once. J is TRBJ2-5 and V is TRBV5-1, with D hard to call. Per germline, CDR1 SGHRS and CDR2 YFSETQ. Trimming cost V 7 bases and J 0 bases, with 10 bases left between them. The CDR3 totals 13 residues. This chain's CDR3 is CASLSANQETQYF. For the CDR3, the DNA is TGCGCCAGCCTTTCAGCGAACCAAGAGACCCAGTACTTC. Using reference TRBV5-1 and TRBJ2-5 for the parts outside the CDR3, the full variable domain is KAGVTQTPRYLIKTRGQQVTLSCSPISGHRSVSWYQQTPGQGLQFLFEYFSETQRNKGNFPGRFSGRQFSNSRSEMNVSTLELGDSALYLCASLSANQETQYFGPGTRLLVL.

This clone was observed a single time. This chain links TRBV6-1 with TRBJ1-4; D gene uncertain. The CDR3 loop spans 15 amino acids. V was shortened by 2 bases and J by 2 bases, with 9 bases between the two germline ends. Germline V gene data show CDR1 as MNHNS and CDR2 as SASEGT. The CDR3 reads CASSEIGRTNEKLFF. DNA of the CDR3: TGTGCCAGCAGTGAAATCGGTCGCACTAATGAAAAACTGTTTTTT.

The V call is TRBV28, the J call TRBJ1-5, with a weak D call TRBD1 (6 bases). Between the trimmed V and J ends, which lost 3 bases and 6 bases, there was a span of 12 bases. This CDR3 has 14 amino acids. Germline V gives CDR1 MDHEN, CDR2 SYDVKM. As DNA, the CDR3 is TGTGCCAGCAGTTTGGGGGGGGGCGTTCAGCCCCAGCATTTT. Protein product: CASSLGGGVQPQHF.

This clone was counted a few times. The chain recombines TRBV21-1 with TRBJ2-2; TRBD1 reflects the table's D call only, with no check against the DNA. TRBV21-1 is annotated as a pseudogene. There are 15 residues in the CDR3. The CDR3 sequence is CATLTGKMGTGELFF. DNA of the CDR3: TGTGCCACCTTGACAGGGAAAATGGGGACCGGGGAGCTGTTTTTT.